The clone carrying this T cell receptor (beta chain) was observed a few times. V trimming: 4 bases; J trimming: 0 bases; junction bases outside the gene matches: 9. Germline CDR1 reads SEHNR; CDR2 reads FQNEAQ (reference sequence). The CDR3 is 16 residues long. In the original processing: Counts of nucleated cells, estimated from reference gene primer amplification, were obtained. Clones were read by immunoSEQ multiplex PCR, and TCRdb kept only the in-frame ones, dropping some. V and J calls and clone size are those listed in that table; D and trimming were worked out from the DNA. Of about 140,000 clones listed, 70% to 90% are singletons. The sample comes from a study of blood T cell repertoires in COVID-19.

The chain couples TRBV7-9 to TRBJ2-7; TRBD2 matches 7 bases. The sample consisted of peripheral blood. The sequence was collected from a woman aged 45 to 65 with acute or convalescent COVID-19. CDR3 DNA: TGTGCCAGCAGCTCCCCCGCCCTAGCGGACTCCTACGAGCAGTACTTC. This encodes CASSSPALADSYEQYF.